These 17 T cell receptor beta chains were sequenced from one sample in a study of persistence of HIV-infected CD4 T cells. The immunoSEQ assay was version 4, run in survey mode. Here immunoSEQ multiplex PCR was the method, and the copy in TCRdb shows in-frame clones only, minus some. The table records about 45,000 clones, about 90% of them present only once. Nonspecific anti-CD3/anti-CD28 bead stimulation represents the broad CD4+ T cell repertoire. Responding CD4+ T cells were sorted by upregulation of both CD40 ligand and CD69. Antigens of these TCRs are unknown. The source was CD4+ T cells sorted from PBMCs after roughly 18-hour stimulation, collected from a patient who received antiretroviral therapy. The receptors originated from an adult woman with HIV who was CMV-seropositive.

The rearrangement uses TRBV28 and TRBJ1-6; 8 positions match TRBD1. The V and J ends lost 5 bases and 8 bases, in that order; junction bases with no gene match: 2. The germline CDR1 and CDR2 sequences are MDHEN and SYDVKM. CDR3 size: 13 residues. CDR3 protein: CASSPTGDSPLHF. The CDR3 DNA reads TGTGCCAGCAGTCCGACAGGGGATTCACCCCTCCACTTT.

This clone has only one observation. J is TRBJ2-7 and V is TRBV2; D gene unclear. There are 14 residues in the CDR3. CDR1 is SNHLY and CDR2 is FYNNEI in the germline V gene. The V and J ends lost 0 bases and 6 bases respectively, with 12 bases between them. The CDR3 region is CASSEADREGEQYF. CDR3 coding DNA: TGTGCCAGCAGTGAAGCGGATAGGGAAGGCGAGCAGTACTTC.

The chain joins TRBV4-1 to TRBJ1-5; no firm D call. The V end was cut by 0 bases, the J end by 0 bases, with 15 bases between. Germline CDR1 MGHRA, CDR2 YSYEKL. The CDR3 contains 18 residues. CDR3 bases: TGCGCCAGCAGCCAAGATCCCAGGCTAGGAACTAGCAATCAGCCCCAGCATTTT. It yields the protein CASSQDPRLGTSNQPQHF.

J is TRBJ2-1 and V is TRBV19; 13 bases fit TRBD2. CDR3 length: 16 amino acids. Germline loops: CDR1 LNHDA, CDR2 SQIVND (reference sequence). Trimming removed 6 bases from V and 9 bases from J; junction bases left unmatched: 11. The CDR3 nucleotides read TGTGCCAGTAGAAAACCGGGACTAGCGGGACTGGGTGAGCAGTTCTTC. Encoded protein: CASRKPGLAGLGEQFF.

The V gene is TRBV6-5, the J gene TRBJ1-1; 7 bases line up with TRBD1. The germline CDR1 and CDR2 sequences are MNHEY and SVGAGI. With V trimmed by 10 bases and J by 8 bases, 10 bases remained unmatched. CDR3 length equals 12 residues. Here the CDR3 reads CATDPGGWEAFF. DNA for the CDR3: TGTGCCACCGATCCAGGGGGATGGGAAGCTTTCTTT.

This chain connects TRBV28 to TRBJ2-7; 8 bases are a match to TRBD1. With V trimmed by 7 bases and J by 5 bases, 16 bases remained unmatched. Germline V CDR1 and CDR2: MDHEN, SYDVKM. This CDR3 spans 16 amino acids. CDR3 nucleotides: TGTGCCAGCACCTTTTCCAGGGGGCGAACGGGTGACGAGCAGTACTTC. It encodes CASTFSRGRTGDEQYF. The full variable domain, with the rest looked up from reference TRBV28 and TRBJ2-7, is DVKVTQSSRYLVKRTGEKVFLECVQDMDHENMFWYRQDPGLGLRLIYFSYDVKMKEKGDIPEGYSVSREKKERFSLILESASTNQTSMYLCASTFSRGRTGDEQYFGPGTRLTVT.

The genes are TRBV28 and TRBJ2-3; TRBD1 matches 8 bases. Trimming at V came to 7 bases and at J to 4 bases, leaving 4 bases not matched to a gene. This CDR3 is built from 13 residues. CDR1 is MDHEN and CDR2 is SYDVKM in the germline V gene. CDR3 sequence reads: CASNPGGADTQYF. In DNA form, the CDR3 reads TGTGCCAGCAACCCAGGGGGCGCAGATACGCAGTATTTT. Full variable domain (rest looked up from reference TRBV28 and TRBJ2-3): DVKVTQSSRYLVKRTGEKVFLECVQDMDHENMFWYRQDPGLGLRLIYFSYDVKMKEKGDIPEGYSVSREKKERFSLILESASTNQTSMYLCASNPGGADTQYFGPGTRLTVL.

The CDR3 region has the DNA TGTGCCATTCTACGGGACAGGGGTTCACCCCTCCACTTT. Protein: CAILRDRGSPLHF. V gene TRBV6-5 combines with J gene TRBJ1-6, with TRBD1 matching 10 bases. From germline, CDR1 is MNHEY and CDR2 SVGAGI. The CDR3 is made up of 13 amino acids. V shed 10 bases and J 9 bases; nucleotides not matched to a gene: 6.

The CDR3 sequence: CATKPPYPKTKNTEAFF. CDR3 nucleotide sequence: TGCGCCACCAAACCTCCATACCCCAAAACAAAGAACACTGAAGCTTTCTTT. This chain joins TRBV10-1 and TRBJ1-1; D uncertain. The V gene lost 10 bases and the J gene lost 1 base, with 25 bases spanning the gap. The CDR3 has 17 residues. Germline V gene data show CDR1 as WNHNN and CDR2 as SYGVQD (reference sequence).

This chain uses TRBV19 with TRBJ1-2; 8 positions agree with TRBD1. The CDR3 runs 13 residues. Germline CDR1 and CDR2: LNHDA and SQIVND (reference sequence). The junction had 6 bases not matched to a gene; V was cut back by 7 bases and J by 5 bases. The CDR3, as DNA: TGTGCCAGTAAGGGCAGGGGGCTGTATGGCTACACCTTC. This translates into CASKGRGLYGYTF.

The chain combines TRBV19 with TRBJ1-2; no definite D call. In germline, CDR1 is LNHDA, CDR2 SQIVND (reference sequence). There are 13 residues in the CDR3. Trimming removed 5 bases at V and 4 bases at J, with 11 bases between. The CDR3 is CASSSNGGYGYTF. CDR3 in DNA: TGTGCCAGTAGTTCCAACGGAGGCTATGGCTACACCTTC.

The genes are TRBV3-1 (or the pseudogene TRBV3-2) and TRBJ1-1, with D possibly being TRBD1 (5 bases). The CDR3 totals 15 residues. Germline lookup yields CDR1 LGHDT and CDR2 YNNKEL (reference sequence). V lost 1 base, J lost 3 bases, and 12 bases lay in between. The CDR3 DNA is TGTGCCAGCAGCCAAGGGGGGGGAAGGCACACTGAAGCTTTCTTT. This encodes CASSQGGGRHTEAFF.

The J gene is TRBJ2-2, the V gene TRBV20-1, with D unresolved. Trimming took 3 bases from V and 0 from J, leaving 11 bases between them. The germline V gene encodes CDR1 DFQATT and CDR2 SNEGSKA (reference sequence). The CDR3 runs to 15 residues. The CDR3 region is CSASRRPSNTGELFF. The CDR3 DNA reads as TGCAGTGCTAGTAGGCGGCCCTCGAACACCGGGGAGCTGTTTTTT.

This chain's CDR3 is CASSSFRASFTDTQYF. The CDR3 DNA sequence: TGTGCCAGCAGCTCCTTCAGGGCCTCTTTCACAGATACGCAGTATTTT. The chain joins TRBV7-2 to TRBJ2-3, with a tentative D call TRBD1 (5 bases). The CDR3 is 16 residues long. CDR1 is SGHTA and CDR2 is FQGNSA in the germline V gene. Trimming shortened V by 4 bases and J by 2 bases, and 16 bases separated the two germline ends.

The gene calls are TRBV2 and TRBJ1-2, with D tentatively TRBD1 (5 bases). The CDR3 runs 11 residues. Trimming pared 3 bases from V and 8 bases from J, leaving 7 bases between. Looked up from germline, CDR1 is SNHLY and CDR2 is FYNNEI. This CDR3 is CASSEGVGYTF. CDR3 sequence (DNA): TGTGCCAGCAGTGAGGGGGTCGGCTACACCTTC.

The V and J genes are TRBV7-9 and TRBJ2-5; the D call may be TRBD1 or TRBD2 (6 bases each). V lost 11 bases and J lost 4, with 17 bases in between. The CDR3 sequence is 13 residues long. Germline CDR1 is SEHNR and CDR2 is FQNEAQ (reference sequence). For the CDR3, the DNA is TGTGCCGGTCTAAGGGGGGTTGGAGAGACCCAGTACTTC. It translates to CAGLRGVGETQYF.

This clone has a single count. This chain joins TRBV7-6 and TRBJ2-7, with D hard to call. CDR3 length: 15 amino acids. V lost 6 bases and J lost 1, with 16 bases in between. The germline V gene encodes CDR1 SGHVS and CDR2 FNYEAQ. The CDR3 DNA sequence: TGTGCCAGCAGTCCCAATACACAGAAATCCTACGAGCAGTACTTC. Its translation is CASSPNTQKSYEQYF.